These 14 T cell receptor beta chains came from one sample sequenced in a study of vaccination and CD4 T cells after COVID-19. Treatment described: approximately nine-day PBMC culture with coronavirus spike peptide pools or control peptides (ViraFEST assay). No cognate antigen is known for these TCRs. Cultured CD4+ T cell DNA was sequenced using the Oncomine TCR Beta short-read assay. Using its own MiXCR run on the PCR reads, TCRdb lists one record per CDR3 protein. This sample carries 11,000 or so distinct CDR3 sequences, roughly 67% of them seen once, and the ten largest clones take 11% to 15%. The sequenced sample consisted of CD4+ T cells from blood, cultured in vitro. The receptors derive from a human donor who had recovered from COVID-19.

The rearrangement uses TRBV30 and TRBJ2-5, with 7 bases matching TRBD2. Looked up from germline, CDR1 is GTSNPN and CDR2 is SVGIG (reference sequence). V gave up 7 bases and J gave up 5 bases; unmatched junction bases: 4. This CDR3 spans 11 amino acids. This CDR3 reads CASGEGETQYF. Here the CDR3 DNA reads TGTGCCTCGGGGGAGGGGGAGACCCAGTACTTC.

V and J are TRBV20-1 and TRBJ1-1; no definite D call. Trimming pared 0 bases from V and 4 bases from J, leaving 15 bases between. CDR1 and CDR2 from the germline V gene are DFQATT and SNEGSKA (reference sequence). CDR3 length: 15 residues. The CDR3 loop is CSARENRARGTEAFF. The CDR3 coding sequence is TGCAGTGCTAGAGAGAACCGAGCGAGAGGCACTGAAGCTTTCTTT.

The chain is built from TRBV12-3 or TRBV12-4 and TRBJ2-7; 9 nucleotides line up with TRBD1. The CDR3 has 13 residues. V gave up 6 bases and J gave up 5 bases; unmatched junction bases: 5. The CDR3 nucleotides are TGTGCCAGCAGCCGTACAGGGGGCCACGAGCAGTACTTC. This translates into CASSRTGGHEQYF.

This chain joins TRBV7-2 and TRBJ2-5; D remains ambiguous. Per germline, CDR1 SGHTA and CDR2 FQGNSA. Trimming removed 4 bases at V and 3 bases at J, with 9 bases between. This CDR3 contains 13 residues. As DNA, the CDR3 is TGTGCCAGCAGCTACCGATGGGAAGAGACCCAGTACTTC. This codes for CASSYRWEETQYF.

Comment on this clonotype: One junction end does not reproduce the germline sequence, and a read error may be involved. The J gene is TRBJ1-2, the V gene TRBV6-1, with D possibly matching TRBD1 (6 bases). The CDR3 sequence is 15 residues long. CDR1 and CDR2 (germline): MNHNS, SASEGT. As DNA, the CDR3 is TGTGCCAGCAGTGCAATCGGGACAACACACTATGGCTACGCCTTC. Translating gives CASSAIGTTHYGYAF.

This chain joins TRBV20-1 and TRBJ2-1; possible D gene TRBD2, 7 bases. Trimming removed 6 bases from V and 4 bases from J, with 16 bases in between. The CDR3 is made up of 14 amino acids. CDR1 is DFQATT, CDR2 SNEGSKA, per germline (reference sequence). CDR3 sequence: CSAELARGYNEQFF. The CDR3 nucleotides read TGCAGTGCGGAACTAGCGAGGGGGTACAATGAGCAGTTCTTC.

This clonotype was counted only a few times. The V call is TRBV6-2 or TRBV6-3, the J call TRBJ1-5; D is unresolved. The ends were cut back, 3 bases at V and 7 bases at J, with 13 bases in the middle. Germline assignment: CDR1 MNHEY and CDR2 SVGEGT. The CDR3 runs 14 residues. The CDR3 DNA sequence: TGTGCCAGCAGTTATACGGCCGTTGGACAGCCCCAGCATTTT. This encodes CASSYTAVGQPQHF.

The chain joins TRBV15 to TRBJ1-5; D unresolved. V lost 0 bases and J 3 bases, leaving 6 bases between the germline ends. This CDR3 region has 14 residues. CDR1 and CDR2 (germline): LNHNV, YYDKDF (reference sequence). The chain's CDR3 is CATSRDRDNQPQHF. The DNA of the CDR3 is TGTGCCACCAGCAGAGATCGGGACAATCAGCCCCAGCATTTT.

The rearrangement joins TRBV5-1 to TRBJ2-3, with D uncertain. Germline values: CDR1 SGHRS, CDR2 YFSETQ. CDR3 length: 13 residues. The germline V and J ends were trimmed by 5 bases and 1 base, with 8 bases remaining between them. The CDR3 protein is CASSIGGTDTQYF. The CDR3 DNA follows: TGCGCCAGCAGTATAGGCGGCACAGATACGCAGTATTTT.

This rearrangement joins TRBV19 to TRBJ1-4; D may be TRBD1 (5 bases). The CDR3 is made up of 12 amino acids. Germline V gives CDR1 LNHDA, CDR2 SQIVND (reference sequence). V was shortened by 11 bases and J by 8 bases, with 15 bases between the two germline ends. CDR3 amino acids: CAVEGTREKLFF. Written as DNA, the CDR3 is TGTGCCGTGGAGGGGACTCGGGAAAAACTGTTTTTT.

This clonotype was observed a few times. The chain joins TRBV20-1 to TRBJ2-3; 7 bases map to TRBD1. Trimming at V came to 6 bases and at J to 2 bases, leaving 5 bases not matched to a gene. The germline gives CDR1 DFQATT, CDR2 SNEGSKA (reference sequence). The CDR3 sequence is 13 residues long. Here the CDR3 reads CSAEDRPTDTQYF. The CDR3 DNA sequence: TGCAGTGCAGAGGACAGGCCCACAGATACGCAGTATTTT.

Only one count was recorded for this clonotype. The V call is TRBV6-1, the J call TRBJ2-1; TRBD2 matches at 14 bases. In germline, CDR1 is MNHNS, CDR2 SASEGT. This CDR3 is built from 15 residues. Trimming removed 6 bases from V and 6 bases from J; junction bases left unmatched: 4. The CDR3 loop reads CASRPGLAGGNEQFF. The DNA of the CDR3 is TGTGCCAGCAGGCCCGGACTAGCGGGAGGCAATGAGCAGTTCTTC.

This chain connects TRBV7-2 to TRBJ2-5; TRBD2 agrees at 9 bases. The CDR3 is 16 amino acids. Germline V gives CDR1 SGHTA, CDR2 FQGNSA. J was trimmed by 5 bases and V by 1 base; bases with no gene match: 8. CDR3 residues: CASSLGASGMWETQYF. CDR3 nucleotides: TGTGCCAGCAGCTTAGGGGCTAGCGGGATGTGGGAGACCCAGTACTTC.

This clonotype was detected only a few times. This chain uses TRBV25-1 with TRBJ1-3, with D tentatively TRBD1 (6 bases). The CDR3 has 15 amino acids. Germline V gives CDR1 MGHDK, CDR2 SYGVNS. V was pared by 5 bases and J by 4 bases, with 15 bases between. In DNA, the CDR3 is TGTGCCAGCAGTATTGGGGGGCAGAGAGGAAACACCATATATTTT. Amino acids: CASSIGGQRGNTIYF.